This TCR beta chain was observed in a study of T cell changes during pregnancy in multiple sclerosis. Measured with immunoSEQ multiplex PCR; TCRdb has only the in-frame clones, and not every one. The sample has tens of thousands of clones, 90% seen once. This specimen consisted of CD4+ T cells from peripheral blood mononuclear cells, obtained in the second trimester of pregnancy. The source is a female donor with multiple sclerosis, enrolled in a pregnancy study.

CDR3 residues: CASSGAPNGYTF. The CDR3 nucleotides read TGTGCCAGCAGTGGGGCCCCGAATGGCTACACCTTC. The chain has TRBV25-1 and TRBJ1-2, with no clear D. Germline assignment: CDR1 MGHDK and CDR2 SYGVNS. The ends were cut back, 4 bases at V and 6 bases at J, with 9 bases in the middle. The CDR3 consists of 12 residues.